Detailed here is one T cell receptor (beta chain). The antigen remains undetermined. The assay was immunoSEQ multiplex PCR, and TCRdb's table has in-frame clones only and misses some. This table has 30,000 or so clones, about 85% appearing once. Sample time point: time of PML onset. JC virus DNA in cerebrospinal fluid confirmed the PML diagnosis. All PML patients were female, and all patients had earlier interferon beta. This sample was taken from a study of multiple sclerosis patients with progressive multifocal leukoencephalopathy. General study points: In most PML patients, TRB repertoires appeared less diverse by entropy. The findings' link to JC virus versus immunocompromise remained uncertain.

The length of the CDR3 is 15 residues. Between the trimmed V and J ends, which lost 3 bases and 7 bases, there was a span of 16 bases. Germline assignment: CDR1 LNHDA and CDR2 SQIVND (reference sequence). The TCR was taken from a woman aged 30 to 39 with progressive multifocal leukoencephalopathy. The rearrangement joins TRBV19 to TRBJ2-4; perhaps TRBD1 as D (6 bases). This specimen was PBMCs, taken from a patient treated with natalizumab. The CDR3 DNA reads as TGTGCCAGTAGTATTGTCCAGGGGCCTGTGAACATTCAGTACTTC. Its translation is CASSIVQGPVNIQYF.